A selection of T cell receptor beta chains follows, all from one sample in a study of PD-1 blockade in classical Hodgkin lymphoma. Sequencing used immunoSEQ multiplex PCR; TCRdb keeps in-frame clones, though not all of them. This sample carries more than 50,000 clones, around 89% of them seen once, and the ten largest clones take roughly 15%. Sequenced material: peripheral blood mononuclear cells (PBMCs), taken at baseline. The receptors were sampled from a human donor with classical Hodgkin lymphoma. CDR3s include the opening cysteine and the closing phenylalanine or tryptophan. The D gene is left open where the match is weak. A clone size is listed for some rows: how often the clone was seen (once, few, many), or a class if it is expanded.

TRBD1	TRBV14	few	TRBJ1-6	TGTGCCAGCAGCCAAGGACAGGGACAGTCACCCCTCCACTTT	CASSQGQGQSPLHF
NA	TRBV21-1	few	TRBJ1-5	TGTGCCAGCACCCCGTGGCCCAGGGGGCGCGGGGTGTCGCAGCCCCAGCATTTT	CASTPWPRGRGVSQPQHF
NA	TRBV30	NA	TRBJ2-1	TGTGCCTGGAGTGGAACAGCCTCCTACAATGAGCAGTTCTTC	CAWSGTASYNEQFF
NA	TRBV19	NA	TRBJ1-4	TGTGCCAGTAGTATCGGACAGATGAATGAAAAACTGTTTTTT	CASSIGQMNEKLFF
NA	TRBV2	NA	TRBJ2-7	TGTGCCAGTCACGGGGGCCCCACCGAGCAGTACTTC	CASHGGPTEQYF
NA	TRBV7-6	NA	TRBJ1-2	TGTGCCAGCAGCTTAGAGTCCGGGGAGATCTATGGCTACACCTTC	CASSLESGEIYGYTF
NA	TRBV21-1	NA	TRBJ1-2	TGTGCCAGCAGCAAACGACCGGACGAGGTCAGAATAGGAAGGGGAAATAACTATGGCTACACCTTC	CASSKRPDEVRIGRGNNYGYTF
TRBD2	TRBV5-6	once	TRBJ2-3	TGTGCCAGCAGCCCGCTAGCGGGGGGGACAGATACGCAGTATTTT	CASSPLAGGTDTQYF
NA	TRBV5-1	NA	TRBJ2-3	TGCGCCAGCAGCTGGAGAGATACGCAGTATTTT	CASSWRDTQYF
NA	TRBV7-9	NA	TRBJ2-1	TGTGCCAGCTCGGGTAGTGAGCAGTTCTTC	CASSGSEQFF
NA	TRBV30	NA	TRBJ2-7	TGTGCCTGGGGGGGGAGGAGTCTATTCTACGAGCAGTACTTC	CAWGGRSLFYEQYF
NA	TRBV4-1	NA	TRBJ2-7	TGCGCCAGCAGCCAAGCCACAGCTTTCTACGAGCAGTACTTC	CASSQATAFYEQYF
NA	TRBV9	NA	TRBJ1-1	TGTGCCAGCACTGGCGCGACTGAAGCTTTCTTT	CASTGATEAFF
TRBD1	TRBV11-3	NA	TRBJ1-5	TGTGCCAGCAGCTGCAGGACAGGACCTCGAGAGCCCCAGCATTTT	CASSCRTGPREPQHF
NA	TRBV2	NA	TRBJ1-2	TGTGCCAGCAGTGGTGGGGGGACGATCTATGGCTACACCTTC	CASSGGGTIYGYTF
TRBD1	TRBV9	once	TRBJ2-6	TGTGCCAGCAGCTCAAGGACAGGGGAATCTGGGGCCAACGTCCTGACTTTC	CASSSRTGESGANVLTF
NA	TRBV6-1	NA	TRBJ1-1	TGTGCCAGCATGCTCTCGGGGGGAGCTTTCTTT	CASMLSGGAFF
NA	TRBV15	NA	TRBJ1-2	TGTGCCACCAGCAGAGAACGGGCACAGGGAGACGGCTACACCTTC	CATSRERAQGDGYTF
NA	TRBV6-5	NA	TRBJ1-5	TGTGCCAGCAGCCTGGGTCGTGGATCAGGGCAGCCCCAGCATTTT	CASSLGRGSGQPQHF
NA	TRBV2	NA	TRBJ2-5	TGTGCCAGCAGGACACAAGAGACCCAGTACTTC	CASRTQETQYF
NA	TRBV6-5	few	TRBJ1-6	TGTGCCAGCAGTTACGAGACAGATAATTCACCCCTCCACTTT	CASSYETDNSPLHF
NA	TRBV27	NA	TRBJ1-2	TGTGCCAGCAGTTCTACAAGGCAAGGCTACACCTTC	CASSSTRQGYTF
NA	TRBV10-3	once	TRBJ2-3	TGTGCCATCAGTGACCTAGGGGATACGCAGTATTTT	CAISDLGDTQYF
NA	TRBV30	NA	TRBJ1-4	TGTGCCTGGACTCTGGGTAATGAAAAACTGTTTTTT	CAWTLGNEKLFF
NA	TRBV18	NA	TRBJ2-5	TGTGCCAGCTCACCAAGGATAGGGGACCTTAAAGAGACCCAGTACTTC	CASSPRIGDLKETQYF
NA	TRBV4-2	NA	TRBJ1-4	TGTGCCAGCAGCCAAGAATCCCGTGCGAGGTTTGTGTCTAATGAAAAACTGTTTTTT	CASSQESRARFVSNEKLFF
TRBD1	TRBV2	once	TRBJ2-1	TGTGCCATACAGGACAGGGACAATGAGCAGTTCTTC	CAIQDRDNEQFF
NA	TRBV29-1	NA	TRBJ2-7	TGCAGCGTTGAAGATCAGTGGTTTAACGAGCAGTACTTC	CSVEDQWFNEQYF
NA	TRBV6-5	NA	TRBJ2-1	TGTGCCAGCAGTTACTCGCCAGGCGCCAGGGGTGAGCAGTTCTTC	CASSYSPGARGEQFF
NA	TRBV25-1	NA	TRBJ2-2	TGTGCCAGCAGTGCCCCAACCGGGGCCTCCACCGGGGAGCTGTTTTTT	CASSAPTGASTGELFF
TRBD2	TRBV9	NA	TRBJ2-3	TGTGCCAGCAGCTCGAGCGGGGGGACCACAGATACGCAGTATTTT	CASSSSGGTTDTQYF
NA	TRBV10-3	NA	TRBJ1-2	TGTGCCATCAGTGAAACACTCGAACGGATGGATGGCTACACCTTC	CAISETLERMDGYTF
NA	TRBV13	NA	TRBJ1-4	TGTGCCAGCAGCCGGCGGGGTGGTCGGGAACGGAATGAAAAACTGTTTTTT	CASSRRGGRERNEKLFF
TRBD2	TRBV10-1	NA	TRBJ2-7	TGCGCCAGCAGTGAAGGTCTAGCGGATAACTACGAGCAGTACTTC	CASSEGLADNYEQYF
NA	TRBV5-8	NA	TRBJ2-5	TGTGCCAGCAGCTTGTGGACGAACAGTGCCCAGTACTTC	CASSLWTNSAQYF
NA	TRBV25-1	NA	TRBJ2-7	TGTGCCAGCGGCGGGTCCTCCTACGAGCAGTACTTC	CASGGSSYEQYF
NA	TRBV4-1	NA	TRBJ1-6	TGCGCCAGCAGCCAAGATCCATCGGGTCCTCGCGGGGGCTCACCCCTCCACTTT	CASSQDPSGPRGGSPLHF
NA	TRBV7-9	NA	TRBJ1-3	TGTGCCAGCAGCTATGGACCCGGAAACACCATATATTTT	CASSYGPGNTIYF
TRBD1	TRBV6-6	NA	TRBJ2-3	TGTGCCAGCAGTTACGACAGGGGGCGAGGATCCGATACGCAGTATTTT	CASSYDRGRGSDTQYF
NA	TRBV4-2	once	TRBJ1-1	TGTGCCAGCAGCTTCGGGGGTAACACTGAAGCTTTCTTT	CASSFGGNTEAFF
TRBD1	TRBV6-5	NA	TRBJ2-1	TGTGCCAGCAGTTACTCCGCCGGGACAGGGGGCCATGAGCAGTTCTTC	CASSYSAGTGGHEQFF
NA	TRBV7-8	NA	TRBJ1-2	TGTGCCAGCAGCGGAGACAGGTTGGGTGGCTACACCTTC	CASSGDRLGGYTF
TRBD1	TRBV13	NA	TRBJ2-7	TGTGCCAGCAGCTTATTGGGGACAGGGTATCACGAGCAGTACTTC	CASSLLGTGYHEQYF
NA	TRBV7-2	NA	TRBJ1-5	TGTGCCAGCAGCTCCCTTGGGCAGCCCCAGCATTTT	CASSSLGQPQHF
NA	TRBV5-4	NA	TRBJ2-2	TGTGCCAGCAGCTTGGACGGGACCGGGGAGCTGTTTTTT	CASSLDGTGELFF
NA	TRBV5-1	NA	TRBJ2-6	TGCGCCAGCAGCTTGGTCCGGGGCAACTCTGGGGCCAACGTCCTGACTTTC	CASSLVRGNSGANVLTF
TRBD2	TRBV4-2	NA	TRBJ2-2	TGTGCCAGCAGCCAGTATCCGGGACTAGCGACCACCGGGGAGCTGTTTTTT	CASSQYPGLATTGELFF
NA	TRBV11-2	NA	TRBJ2-7	TGTGCCTCGTCGGACCGAGGGGGCGAGCAGTACTTC	CASSDRGGEQYF
NA	TRBV9	NA	TRBJ1-5	TGTGCCAGCAGCGCCACGGGGGACATCTCCTGGGATCAGCCCCAGCATTTT	CASSATGDISWDQPQHF
TRBD2	TRBV4-1	NA	TRBJ2-5	TGCGCCAGCAGCCAAGTTCTTGTGGGGACTAGCGGGGGCCTGGGGGAGACCCAGTACTTC	CASSQVLVGTSGGLGETQYF
NA	TRBV4-1	NA	TRBJ1-1	TGCGCCAGCAGCCAAGATTCCGCAGAGGCTGAAGCTTTCTTT	CASSQDSAEAEAFF
NA	TRBV7-3	NA	TRBJ1-6	TGTGCCAGCAGCCCCGGGCCTGGACAGAAAAATGGTAGATATTCACCCCTCCACTTT	CASSPGPGQKNGRYSPLHF
NA	TRBV29-1	NA	TRBJ2-7	TGCAGCGTTGGGGGTCACTACGAGCAGTACTTC	CSVGGHYEQYF